This is a list of T cell receptor beta chains from one sample in a study of blood T cell repertoires in COVID-19. The method was immunoSEQ multiplex PCR; TCRdb's version includes in-frame clones alone and lacks a portion of them. The profile covers a few hundred thousand clones, with 85% appearing a single time and roughly 3.4% taken by the ten largest. The sequenced sample was peripheral blood. Source of these receptors: a woman aged 18-29 years with acute or convalescent COVID-19. Each CDR3 is given with its conserved first and last residue. Each record gives: CDR3 protein, CDR3 DNA, V gene, J gene, D gene, clone size. A D gene is named only where the DNA matches it firmly. Only some rows state a clone size, as once, few, many or a class for expanded clones.

CDR3 protein: CASNLEWGAKDTQYF
CDR3 DNA: TGTGCCAGCAACCTTGAATGGGGCGCAAAGGATACGCAGTATTTT
V gene: TRBV6-5
J gene: TRBJ2-3
D gene: -
clone size: -

CDR3 protein: CASSYSQYSNQPQHF
CDR3 DNA: TGTGCCAGCAGTTACTCTCAGTATAGCAATCAGCCCCAGCATTTT
V gene: TRBV6-5
J gene: TRBJ1-5
D gene: -
clone size: -

CDR3 protein: CASSPDSSNQPQHF
CDR3 DNA: TGCGCCAGCAGCCCGGACAGTAGCAATCAGCCCCAGCATTTT
V gene: TRBV5-1
J gene: TRBJ1-5
D gene: -
clone size: -

CDR3 protein: CASSSQGMIADASGNTIYF
CDR3 DNA: TGTGCCAGCAGCTCCCAGGGGATGATAGCAGATGCCTCTGGAAACACCATATATTTT
V gene: TRBV28
J gene: TRBJ1-3
D gene: -
clone size: -

CDR3 protein: CATGSGRGNQPQHF
CDR3 DNA: TGTGCCACCGGCTCAGGTCGAGGCAATCAGCCCCAGCATTTT
V gene: TRBV24-1
J gene: TRBJ1-5
D gene: -
clone size: -

CDR3 protein: CASSVGGSRVNEQFF
CDR3 DNA: TGTGCCAGCAGCGTAGGGGGCAGCAGAGTAAATGAGCAGTTCTTC
V gene: TRBV9
J gene: TRBJ2-1
D gene: -
clone size: -

CDR3 protein: CASSTPRTGGNTEAFF
CDR3 DNA: TGTGCCAGTAGTACCCCCAGAACAGGGGGGAACACTGAAGCTTTCTTT
V gene: TRBV19
J gene: TRBJ1-1
D gene: TRBD1
clone size: -

CDR3 protein: CASSFSENTEAFF
CDR3 DNA: TGTGCCAGCAGCTTCTCAGAAAACACTGAAGCTTTCTTT
V gene: TRBV5-6
J gene: TRBJ1-1
D gene: -
clone size: -

CDR3 protein: CASSLGQGLGNTEAFF
CDR3 DNA: TGTGCCAGCAGCTTGGGACAGGGGCTGGGTAACACTGAAGCTTTCTTT
V gene: TRBV7-9
J gene: TRBJ1-1
D gene: TRBD1
clone size: -

CDR3 protein: CASTLYGGINEKLFF
CDR3 DNA: TGTGCCAGCACCCTATATGGGGGCATTAATGAAAAACTGTTTTTT
V gene: TRBV7-2
J gene: TRBJ1-4
D gene: -
clone size: -

CDR3 protein: CATSRDGLAGGAETQYF
CDR3 DNA: TGTGCCACCAGCAGAGATGGGCTAGCGGGAGGGGCAGAGACCCAGTACTTC
V gene: TRBV15
J gene: TRBJ2-5
D gene: TRBD2
clone size: -

CDR3 protein: CASSVAPGQGTGNTIYF
CDR3 DNA: TGCGCCAGCAGCGTGGCTCCGGGACAGGGGACCGGAAACACCATATATTTT
V gene: TRBV5-1
J gene: TRBJ1-3
D gene: TRBD1
clone size: -

CDR3 protein: CASCPFWGGLDNTEAFF
CDR3 DNA: TGCGCCAGCTGCCCATTTTGGGGGGGTCTGGATAACACTGAAGCTTTCTTT
V gene: TRBV5-1
J gene: TRBJ1-1
D gene: -
clone size: -

CDR3 protein: CASSAYLDSSGNTIYF
CDR3 DNA: TGTGCCAGCAGCGCCTACCTGGACAGCTCTGGAAACACCATATATTTT
V gene: TRBV9
J gene: TRBJ1-3
D gene: -
clone size: -

CDR3 protein: CASSFNELEQYF
CDR3 DNA: TGTGCCAGCAGCTTCAATGAGCTCGAGCAGTACTTC
V gene: TRBV7-9
J gene: TRBJ2-7
D gene: -
clone size: -

CDR3 protein: CASSFGPEVYGYTF
CDR3 DNA: TGCGCCAGCAGCTTCGGCCCGGAGGTCTATGGCTACACCTTC
V gene: TRBV5-1
J gene: TRBJ1-2
D gene: -
clone size: once

CDR3 protein: CASSFGQGGSYEQYF
CDR3 DNA: TGTGCCAGTAGCTTCGGACAGGGTGGGTCCTACGAGCAGTACTTC
V gene: TRBV19
J gene: TRBJ2-7
D gene: TRBD1
clone size: -

CDR3 protein: CASSSRTGSAYEQYF
CDR3 DNA: TGTGCCAGCAGCTCTCGGACAGGGAGCGCCTACGAGCAGTACTTC
V gene: TRBV9
J gene: TRBJ2-7
D gene: TRBD1
clone size: few

CDR3 protein: CASSPRGGLADTDTQYF
CDR3 DNA: TGTGCCAGCAGTCCTCGGGGGGGACTAGCGGACACAGATACGCAGTATTTT
V gene: TRBV28
J gene: TRBJ2-3
D gene: TRBD2
clone size: -

CDR3 protein: CASSRSTSILITDTQYF
CDR3 DNA: TGTGCCAGCAGCCGGTCAACTAGCATACTTATCACAGATACGCAGTATTTT
V gene: TRBV3-1/TRBV3-2
J gene: TRBJ2-3
D gene: -
clone size: -

CDR3 protein: CASKSASGVYNEQFF
CDR3 DNA: TGTGCCAGCAAATCAGCTAGCGGGGTTTACAATGAGCAGTTCTTC
V gene: TRBV7-3
J gene: TRBJ2-1
D gene: TRBD2
clone size: -

CDR3 protein: CASSFRLLAMNTGELFF
CDR3 DNA: TGTGCCAGCAGCTTCCGACTACTAGCGATGAACACCGGGGAGCTGTTTTTT
V gene: TRBV11-2
J gene: TRBJ2-2
D gene: TRBD2
clone size: -

CDR3 protein: CASSPRHVYQETQYF
CDR3 DNA: TGTGCCAGCAGCCCCCGACACGTGTACCAAGAGACCCAGTACTTC
V gene: TRBV7-6
J gene: TRBJ2-5
D gene: -
clone size: -

CDR3 protein: CASSESGQGGTEAFF
CDR3 DNA: TGTGCCAGCAGTGAATCAGGACAGGGTGGAACTGAAGCTTTCTTT
V gene: TRBV25-1
J gene: TRBJ1-1
D gene: TRBD1
clone size: -

CDR3 protein: CASSINPGQGNQPQHF
CDR3 DNA: TGTGCCAGTAGTATAAACCCGGGACAGGGCAATCAGCCCCAGCATTTT
V gene: TRBV19
J gene: TRBJ1-5
D gene: TRBD1
clone size: few

CDR3 protein: CASSVRGTTEKLFF
CDR3 DNA: TGTGCCAGCAGTGTCCGTGGGACAACTGAAAAACTGTTTTTT
V gene: TRBV28
J gene: TRBJ1-4
D gene: -
clone size: -

CDR3 protein: CASSDDSTNEKLFF
CDR3 DNA: TGTGCCAGCAGTGATGACAGCACCAATGAAAAACTGTTTTTT
V gene: TRBV6-1
J gene: TRBJ1-4
D gene: -
clone size: -

CDR3 protein: CASSQDRGVSIYF
CDR3 DNA: TGTGCCAGCAGTCAAGACAGGGGAGTCTCCATATATTTT
V gene: TRBV5-6
J gene: TRBJ1-3
D gene: TRBD1
clone size: -

CDR3 protein: CASSQGFGSGYEQYF
CDR3 DNA: TGCGCCAGCAGCCAAGGCTTCGGTAGCGGCTACGAGCAGTACTTC
V gene: TRBV4-1
J gene: TRBJ2-7
D gene: -
clone size: -

CDR3 protein: CASSPNLAGAYNEQFF
CDR3 DNA: TGCGCCAGCAGTCCCAACTTAGCGGGGGCGTACAATGAGCAGTTCTTC
V gene: TRBV5-1
J gene: TRBJ2-1
D gene: TRBD2
clone size: -

CDR3 protein: CASSVQTGDAQNTEAFF
CDR3 DNA: TGTGCCAGCAGCGTCCAGACAGGGGATGCTCAAAACACTGAAGCTTTCTTT
V gene: TRBV9
J gene: TRBJ1-1
D gene: TRBD1
clone size: -

CDR3 protein: CSGETGNYGYTF
CDR3 DNA: TGCAGCGGGGAGACAGGGAACTATGGCTACACCTTC
V gene: TRBV29-1
J gene: TRBJ1-2
D gene: TRBD1
clone size: -

CDR3 protein: CASSPLDRDGSPLHF
CDR3 DNA: TGCGCCAGCAGCCCTCTTGACAGGGACGGTTCACCCCTCCACTTT
V gene: TRBV5-1
J gene: TRBJ1-6
D gene: TRBD1
clone size: -

CDR3 protein: CASSLSHRMDEQFF
CDR3 DNA: TGCGCCAGCAGCTTGAGTCACAGGATGGATGAGCAGTTCTTC
V gene: TRBV5-1
J gene: TRBJ2-1
D gene: -
clone size: -

CDR3 protein: CASKTGTDPSNTGELFF
CDR3 DNA: TGTGCCAGTAAGACCGGGACAGACCCAAGTAACACCGGGGAGCTGTTTTTT
V gene: TRBV27
J gene: TRBJ2-2
D gene: TRBD1
clone size: many

CDR3 protein: CASSLGLAGDYEQYF
CDR3 DNA: TGTGCCAGCAGCTTGGGACTAGCGGGAGATTACGAGCAGTACTTC
V gene: TRBV5-6
J gene: TRBJ2-7
D gene: TRBD2
clone size: -

CDR3 protein: CASSPGGWNEQFF
CDR3 DNA: TGTGCCAGCTCACCCGGGGGGTGGAATGAGCAGTTCTTC
V gene: TRBV18
J gene: TRBJ2-1
D gene: TRBD2
clone size: few

CDR3 protein: CASSYDRGGNQPQHF
CDR3 DNA: TGTGCCAGCAGTTACGACAGGGGTGGCAATCAGCCCCAGCATTTT
V gene: TRBV6-6
J gene: TRBJ1-5
D gene: TRBD1
clone size: -

CDR3 protein: CASSPPGGTDTQYF
CDR3 DNA: TGTGCCAGCAGCCCCCCGGGTGGCACAGATACGCAGTATTTT
V gene: TRBV9
J gene: TRBJ2-3
D gene: -
clone size: -

CDR3 protein: CASSPTGLPQETQYF
CDR3 DNA: TGTGCCAGCAGCCCCACGGGACTACCTCAAGAGACCCAGTACTTC
V gene: TRBV2
J gene: TRBJ2-5
D gene: TRBD2
clone size: -

CDR3 protein: CASRPGQGSNQPQHF
CDR3 DNA: TGTGCCAGCAGGCCGGGACAGGGGAGCAATCAGCCCCAGCATTTT
V gene: TRBV6-5
J gene: TRBJ1-5
D gene: TRBD1
clone size: -

CDR3 protein: CASSTGNLDTEAFF
CDR3 DNA: TGTGCCAGCAGTACAGGGAATTTAGACACTGAAGCTTTCTTT
V gene: TRBV28
J gene: TRBJ1-1
D gene: -
clone size: -

CDR3 protein: CASSQDSLDVSTGELFF
CDR3 DNA: TGCGCCAGCAGCCAAGATTCCCTAGACGTGTCCACCGGGGAGCTGTTTTTT
V gene: TRBV4-1
J gene: TRBJ2-2
D gene: -
clone size: -

CDR3 protein: CASSLAAEQYF
CDR3 DNA: TGTGCCAGCAGCTTAGCGGCTGAGCAGTACTTC
V gene: TRBV7-9
J gene: TRBJ2-7
D gene: -
clone size: -

CDR3 protein: CASSKEGDYPRETQYF
CDR3 DNA: TGTGCCAGCAGCAAAGAGGGGGACTACCCCAGAGAGACCCAGTACTTC
V gene: TRBV21-1
J gene: TRBJ2-5
D gene: -
clone size: -

CDR3 protein: CASSLVGGRGEKLFF
CDR3 DNA: TGCGCCAGCAGCTTGGTGGGGGGACGCGGGGAAAAACTGTTTTTT
V gene: TRBV5-1
J gene: TRBJ1-4
D gene: -
clone size: -

CDR3 protein: CASTPTGAAYNEQFF
CDR3 DNA: TGTGCCAGCACCCCGACAGGGGCGGCTTACAATGAGCAGTTCTTC
V gene: TRBV5-4
J gene: TRBJ2-1
D gene: TRBD1
clone size: -

CDR3 protein: CASSPEDRGGYGYTF
CDR3 DNA: TGTGCCAGCAGCCCCGAGGACAGGGGTGGATATGGCTACACCTTC
V gene: TRBV7-8
J gene: TRBJ1-2
D gene: TRBD1
clone size: -

CDR3 protein: CASSLGGRVGTEAFF
CDR3 DNA: TGTGCCAGCAGCTTAGGTGGCAGGGTAGGCACTGAAGCTTTCTTT
V gene: TRBV7-8
J gene: TRBJ1-1
D gene: -
clone size: -

CDR3 protein: CASSYSSTDTQYF
CDR3 DNA: TGTGCCAGCAGTTACTCGAGCACAGATACGCAGTATTTT
V gene: TRBV27
J gene: TRBJ2-3
D gene: -
clone size: -

CDR3 protein: CASSDSRLRALGQFF
CDR3 DNA: TGTGCCAGCAGTGACTCGCGTCTGAGGGCGTTAGGGCAGTTCTTC
V gene: TRBV6-4
J gene: TRBJ2-1
D gene: -
clone size: -

CDR3 protein: CASSQKQGYGNQPQHF
CDR3 DNA: TGTGCCAGCAGTCAAAAACAGGGGTATGGCAATCAGCCCCAGCATTTT
V gene: TRBV27
J gene: TRBJ1-5
D gene: TRBD1
clone size: -

CDR3 protein: CSVPRTGGSNTEAFF
CDR3 DNA: TGCAGCGTGCCCCGAACAGGGGGATCGAACACTGAAGCTTTCTTT
V gene: TRBV29-1
J gene: TRBJ1-1
D gene: TRBD1
clone size: -

CDR3 protein: CASSGPGLRNTEAFF
CDR3 DNA: TGTGCCAGCAGCGGCCCGGGACTCAGGAACACTGAAGCTTTCTTT
V gene: TRBV9
J gene: TRBJ1-1
D gene: -
clone size: -

CDR3 protein: CASSIGTGSYEQYF
CDR3 DNA: TGTGCCAGTAGTATAGGGACAGGTTCGTACGAGCAGTACTTC
V gene: TRBV19
J gene: TRBJ2-7
D gene: TRBD1
clone size: -

CDR3 protein: CASSPQGMNTEAFF
CDR3 DNA: TGTGCCAGTAGTCCCCAGGGGATGAACACTGAAGCTTTCTTT
V gene: TRBV19
J gene: TRBJ1-1
D gene: -
clone size: -

CDR3 protein: CASSLGPTSYNEQFF
CDR3 DNA: TGCGCCAGCAGCTTGGGGCCAACGTCCTACAATGAGCAGTTCTTC
V gene: TRBV5-1
J gene: TRBJ2-1
D gene: -
clone size: -